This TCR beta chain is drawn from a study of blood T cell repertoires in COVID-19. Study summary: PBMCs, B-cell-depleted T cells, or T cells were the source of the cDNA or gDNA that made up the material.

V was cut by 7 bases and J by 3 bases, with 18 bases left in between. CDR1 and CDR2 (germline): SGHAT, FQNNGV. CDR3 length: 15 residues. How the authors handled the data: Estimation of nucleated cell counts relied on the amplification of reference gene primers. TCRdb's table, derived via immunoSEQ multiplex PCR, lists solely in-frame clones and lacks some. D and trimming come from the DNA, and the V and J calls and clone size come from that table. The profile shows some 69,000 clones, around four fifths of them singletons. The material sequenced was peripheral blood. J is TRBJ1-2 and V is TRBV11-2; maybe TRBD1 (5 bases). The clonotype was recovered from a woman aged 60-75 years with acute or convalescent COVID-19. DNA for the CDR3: TGTGCCAGCACCGATCGACAGACGGCACACTATGGCTACACCTTC. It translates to CASTDRQTAHYGYTF.